This is a list of T cell receptor beta chains from one sample in a study of breast tumors, draining lymph nodes, adjacent tissues. TCRdb fed the multiplex PCR reads into MiXCR, producing one record per CDR3 protein. The sample has about 150,000 distinct CDR3 sequences; 20% to 25% are singletons. Sequenced input: axillary lymph node tissue. The receptors were sampled from a female donor with breast cancer. Some clones in this sample may be carry-over from other donors' samples. Each CDR3 is given with its conserved first and last residue.

V,CDR3
TRBV9,CASSVGGHIANYGYTF
TRBV2,CASRGTGSETQYF
TRBV2,CASSSSGGVVSTDTQYF
TRBV7-8,CASTPRDWVSYEQYF
TRBV5-1,CASSLEGSPWDTQYF
TRBV6-1,CASSVPNIHEQFF
TRBV19,CASTLNGNTIYF
TRBV28,CASSLDGTGELFF
TRBV12-3/TRBV12-4,CASSRQGNYGYTF
TRBV12-3/TRBV12-4,CASRSSRTPFRNEQFF
TRBV4-2,CASNAVAGGLNEQFF
TRBV2,CASKRLATYNEQFF
TRBV3-1,CASSQGPGLAGVRTDTQYF
TRBV20-1,CSASSGGGGLAKNIQYF
TRBV28,CASSFRRDSYEQYF
TRBV19,CASSIDLGGNSYNEQFF
TRBV3-1,CASSQVASGMNTQYF
TRBV29-1,CSVADRGSGNTIYF
TRBV4-2,CASSQEDLGTGFRVSNTIYF
TRBV6-5,CASSPRGASNTGELFF
TRBV6-1,CASSRWGFRVPDTQYF
TRBV3-1,CASSQAPDPVPYEQYF
TRBV3-1,CASSQGQSGRYEQYF
TRBV13,CASKLSRAARTSASYEQYF
TRBV29-1,CSAGSPPYEQYF
TRBV10-3,CAISVRRQGEAYTF
TRBV29-1,CSVDRAGEETQYF
TRBV20-1,CSVHDRRATAYEQYF
TRBV12-3/TRBV12-4,CASSIHRGQASNQPQHF
TRBV6-2/TRBV6-3,CASRRHDLQETQYF
TRBV20-1,CSAREQGSYEQYF
TRBV2,CASSPPAGDSHNEQFF
TRBV12-3/TRBV12-4,CASSLAGGYNEQFF
TRBV30,CAWSVGTDTQYF
TRBV30,CAWSVRKGTGSYEQYF
TRBV3-1,CASSQDARAGTQYF
TRBV2,CASRVSGPSYEQYF
TRBV5-8,CASRGDSFQETQYF
TRBV6-1,CASSDISGRLYNEQFF
TRBV11-2,CASLRGTGNTEAFF
TRBV28,CASSGTVNQPQHF